Each of the 29 T cell receptor beta chains below was sequenced from the same sample in a study of tumor-infiltrating lymphocytes in oesophageal squamous cell carcinoma. TCRdb analysed the PCR reads with MiXCR anew, one entry per CDR3 protein. The sample consists of 20,000 or so distinct CDR3 sequences, 35% to 45% of them appearing once. The sequenced material came from esophageal tumor tissue. Every receptor here comes from a male donor with esophageal squamous cell carcinoma.

This clonotype was seen a few times. This is likely a read error, given that the CDR3 carries no conserved phenylalanine or tryptophan at its end. It is unclear where the CDR3 begins or ends on the DNA, so no DNA is shown, and the CDR3 is as TCRdb lists it. The V gene is TRBV10-1, the J gene TRBJ2-3; TRBD1, the D gene given by the table, was not confirmed from the DNA. Ends included, the CDR3 has 8 residues. Looked up from germline, CDR1 is WNHNN and CDR2 is SYGVQD (reference sequence). The CDR3: CASSGTGC.

The gene calls are TRBV7-6 and TRBJ2-2; D tentatively fits TRBD1 or TRBD2 (6 bases each). Per the germline V gene, CDR1 is SGHVS and CDR2 is FNYEAQ. The CDR3 length is 16 residues. Deletions cut 7 bases from V and 4 bases from J, with 19 bases between. CDR3 sequence reads: CASTLWGARGTGELFF. DNA for the CDR3: TGTGCCAGCACCCTTTGGGGGGCTCGAGGCACCGGGGAGCTGTTTTTT.

There are a few counts of this clonotype. V usage is TRBV2 and J usage is TRBJ2-7; no reliable D call. Trimming cost V 3 bases and J 4 bases, with 10 bases left between them. CDR1 is SNHLY and CDR2 is FYNNEI in the germline V gene. The CDR3 is 13 residues long. The CDR3 protein is CASSEGPPYEQYF. The DNA for the CDR3 is TGTGCCAGCAGTGAGGGTCCGCCATACGAGCAGTACTTC.

The V and J genes are TRBV7-6 and TRBJ2-1; D could derive from TRBD1 or TRBD2 (5 bases each). The J call could be wrong; TRBJ2-5 is a better fit for the DNA end. The V gene's germline CDR1 is SGHVS and CDR2 FNYEAQ. The CDR3 has 16 amino acids. CDR3: CASSSGSGQNQETQYF. In DNA, the CDR3 is TGTGCCAGCAGCTCGGGGTCGGGGCAGAACCAAGAGACCCAGTACTTC.

This chain connects TRBV6-2 or TRBV6-3 to TRBJ2-7, with 11 bases lining up with TRBD2. CDR1 and CDR2 from the germline V gene are MNHEY and SVGEGT. The CDR3 runs 17 residues. The trim removed 5 bases at V and 7 bases at J, leaving 16 bases unmatched. CDR3 region: CASSPRISGREDNEQYF. The CDR3 DNA reads TGTGCCAGCAGTCCCCGTATTAGCGGGAGGGAAGACAATGAGCAGTACTTC.

The rearrangement links TRBV7-2 to TRBJ2-4, with TRBD2 matching over 7 bases. The trim removed 3 bases at V and 7 bases at J, leaving 3 bases unmatched. Germline assignment: CDR1 SGHTA and CDR2 FQGNSA. This CDR3 region has 13 residues. CDR3 in amino acids: CASSFREGNIQYF. Written as DNA, the CDR3 is TGTGCCAGCAGCTTTAGGGAGGGGAACATTCAGTACTTC.

This clonotype was recorded at least ten times. The chain has TRBV25-1 and TRBJ1-6, with 7 bases lining up with TRBD1. J lost 7 bases, V lost 8 bases, and 8 bases had no gene match. This CDR3 has 14 residues. CDR1 is MGHDK and CDR2 is SYGVNS in the germline V gene. The CDR3 nucleotides read TGTGCCAGCGGACTAGGGGGCGGAAATTCACCCCTCCACTTT. Its protein product is CASGLGGGNSPLHF. Supplemented by reference TRBV25-1 and TRBJ1-6, the full variable domain reads EADIYQTPRYLVIGTGKKITLECSQTMGHDKMYWYQQDPGMELHLIHYSYGVNSTEKGDLSSESTVSRIRTEHFPLTLESARPSHTSQYLCASGLGGGNSPLHFGNGTRLTVT.

The V and J genes are TRBV30 and TRBJ1-2, with 7 bases matching TRBD1. The CDR3 runs 13 residues. Looked up from germline, CDR1 is GTSNPN and CDR2 is SVGIG (reference sequence). The ends lost 1 base at V and 4 bases at J; junction bases unmatched: 3. Here the CDR3 reads CAWSGQGFYGYTF. As DNA, the CDR3 is TGTGCCTGGAGTGGACAGGGTTTCTATGGCTACACCTTC.

V and J are TRBV6-6 and TRBJ2-1; D is uncertain. TRBJ2-7 matches the DNA end more closely, so the J call is doubtful. The CDR3 consists of 14 residues. Germline V gives CDR1 MNHNY, CDR2 SVGAGI (reference sequence). The chain's CDR3 is CASSSGPSFAEQYF. The CDR3 nucleotides are TGTGCCAGCAGTTCCGGACCATCCTTCGCCGAGCAGTACTTC.

This clonotype was seen repeatedly, ten times or more. The genes are TRBV7-2 and TRBJ1-1, with D possibly matching TRBD1 (6 bases). Germline V gene sequence: CDR1 SGHTA, CDR2 FQGNSA. The CDR3 has 16 amino acids. Between the trimmed V and J ends, which lost 3 bases and 1 base, there was a span of 15 bases. Here the CDR3 reads CASSLRIQGTNTEAFF. For the CDR3, the DNA is TGTGCCAGCAGCTTGCGAATCCAGGGGACGAACACTGAAGCTTTCTTT.

The gene calls are TRBV7-4 and TRBJ2-5; 7 bases line up with TRBD1. The J call may not be correct, given that the DNA end is closer to TRBJ2-1. The length of the CDR3 is 12 residues. Germline V CDR1 and CDR2: SGHVT, SQSDAQ. This chain's CDR3 is CASSLGTGGQFF. CDR3 sequence (DNA): TGTGCCAGCAGCTTAGGGACAGGTGGGCAGTTCTTC.

The chain has TRBV12-3 or TRBV12-4 and TRBJ2-3, with no clear D. The ends were cut back, 6 bases at V and 0 bases at J, with 13 bases in the middle. The CDR3 runs 15 residues. The CDR3 DNA follows: TGTGCCAGCAGAAGAGGAGAAAGGAGCACAGATACGCAGTATTTT. Amino acid sequence: CASRRGERSTDTQYF.

The genes are TRBV11-2 and TRBJ2-7; 10 bases fit TRBD2. Germline V CDR1 and CDR2: SGHAT, FQNNGV. The CDR3 sequence is 16 residues long. Trimming took 4 bases from V and 0 from J; bases not matched to a gene: 6. CDR3 coding DNA: TGTGCCAGCAGCTCCAGACTAGCGGGCCTCTCCTACGAGCAGTACTTC. Its protein product is CASSSRLAGLSYEQYF. The complete variable domain, with remaining parts taken from reference TRBV11-2 and TRBJ2-7, reads EAGVAQSPRYKIIEKRQSVAFWCNPISGHATLYWYQQILGQGPKLLIQFQNNGVVDDSQLPKDRFSAERLKGVDSTLKIQPAKLEDSAVYLCASSSRLAGLSYEQYFGPGTRLTVT.

The V gene is TRBV7-8, the J gene TRBJ2-3; D not certain. The V and J ends lost 4 bases and 0 bases respectively, with 11 bases between them. The CDR3 runs to 15 residues. Germline V gene sequence: CDR1 SGHVS, CDR2 FQNEAQ. CDR3 DNA: TGTGCCAGCAGCTCTTTCGGGTTTAGCACAGATACGCAGTATTTT. This translates into CASSSFGFSTDTQYF.

This clonotype was observed a handful of times. The chain recombines TRBV5-1 with TRBJ2-5, with 7 bases matching TRBD1. The better agreement between TRBJ2-7 and the DNA end casts doubt on the J call. Germline V CDR1 and CDR2: SGHRS, YFSETQ. The CDR3 contains 13 residues. CDR3 region: CASSLTGSDEQYF. The CDR3 nucleotides are TGCGCCAGCAGCCTGACAGGGTCCGACGAGCAGTACTTC.

V and J are TRBV7-2 and TRBJ2-3, with D possibly being TRBD2 (6 bases). Germline assignment: CDR1 SGHTA and CDR2 FQGNSA. With 1 base removed from V and 2 bases from J, the gap between germline ends came to 10 bases. CDR3 size: 15 residues. CDR3 residues: CASSLGLAVTDTQYF. For the CDR3, the DNA is TGTGCCAGCAGCTTAGGGTTAGCGGTCACAGATACGCAGTATTTT.

This clonotype was seen ten or more times. V usage is TRBV9 and J usage is TRBJ2-3; D is undetermined. Germline V lookup: CDR1 SGDLS, CDR2 YYNGEE. This CDR3 comprises 13 residues. The germline V and J ends were trimmed by 0 bases and 4 bases, with 6 bases remaining between them. CDR3 sequence reads: CASSVGAADTQYF. CDR3 nucleotides: TGTGCCAGCAGCGTAGGGGCTGCAGATACGCAGTATTTT.

This clonotype occurred many times. The V call is TRBV27, the J call TRBJ1-1; TRBD1 is a possible D gene (6 bases). V gave up 5 bases and J gave up 3 bases, with 13 bases separating them. The CDR3 has 14 amino acids. CDR1 is MNHEY and CDR2 is SMNVEV in the germline V gene (reference sequence). Here the CDR3 DNA reads TGTGCCAGCAGTCCGAAGGGGGGGTACACTGAAGCTTTCTTT. It yields the protein CASSPKGGYTEAFF.

The chain combines TRBV7-9 with TRBJ2-7, with no clear D. The DNA end lines up better with TRBJ1-2; the J call may be wrong. The CDR3 totals 13 residues. Looked up from germline, CDR1 is SEHNR and CDR2 is FQNEAQ (reference sequence). The CDR3 sequence is CASSLVGSDGYTF. The CDR3 DNA sequence: TGTGCCAGCAGCTTAGTAGGGTCGGACGGCTACACCTTC.

The rearrangement uses TRBV5-1 and TRBJ2-1, with 7 bases that match TRBD2. This CDR3 region has 15 residues. The trim removed 5 bases at V and 0 bases at J, leaving 5 bases unmatched. From germline, CDR1 is SGHRS and CDR2 YFSETQ. CDR3 protein: CASRLTSSSYNEQFF. CDR3 coding DNA: TGCGCCAGCAGGTTGACTAGCAGCTCCTACAATGAGCAGTTCTTC.

The rearrangement joins TRBV6-5 to TRBJ2-3; maybe TRBD1 (6 bases). The germline CDR1 and CDR2 sequences are MNHEY and SVGAGI. The CDR3 runs to 13 residues. Trimming took 11 bases from V and 0 from J, leaving 12 bases between them. Written as DNA, the CDR3 is TGTGCCGCTAGGGGGTTGAGCACAGATACGCAGTATTTT. Translation: CAARGLSTDTQYF.

The J gene is TRBJ2-5, the V gene TRBV6-1, with D perhaps matching TRBD1 or TRBD2 (5 bases each). This CDR3 is 14 amino acids long. CDR1 is MNHNS and CDR2 is SASEGT in the germline V gene. Between the trimmed V and J ends, which lost 8 bases and 0 bases, there was a span of 13 bases. The CDR3 region has the DNA TGTGCCAGCGGAATCTCGGGACACCAAGAGACCCAGTACTTC. This encodes CASGISGHQETQYF.

The CDR3 here is CASSSYMDHSVDTQYF. The CDR3 bases are TGTGCCAGCAGTTCCTACATGGATCATAGTGTCGATACGCAGTATTTT. J is TRBJ2-3 and V is TRBV27; D is unresolved. The V end was cut by 4 bases, the J end by 6 bases, with 20 bases between. Germline CDR1 reads MNHEY; CDR2 reads SMNVEV (reference sequence). The CDR3 consists of 16 residues.

This clonotype was picked up many times. The rearrangement links TRBV6-1 to TRBJ2-5, with 8 bases identical to TRBD2. The last part of the DNA fits TRBJ2-3 better; the J call may be wrong. The CDR3 runs to 15 residues. The germline V gene has CDR1 MNHNS and CDR2 SASEGT. DNA for the CDR3: TGTGCCAGCAGTAACGGGGGGGGGATCACAGATACGCAGTATTTT. Encoded protein: CASSNGGGITDTQYF.

This clonotype was counted at least ten times. The chain couples TRBV6-1 to TRBJ2-1; perhaps TRBD1 as D (6 bases). CDR1 and CDR2 (germline): MNHNS, SASEGT. The CDR3 covers 13 residues. Trimming shortened V by 8 bases and J by 2 bases, and 10 bases separated the two germline ends. The CDR3 DNA reads TGTGCCAGCCGCAGACAGGCCTACAATGAGCAGTTCTTC. It specifies CASRRQAYNEQFF.

This clonotype came up many times. The genes are TRBV19 and TRBJ2-1, with D tentatively TRBD1 or TRBD2 (6 bases each). Between the trimmed V and J ends, which lost 6 bases and 4 bases, there was a span of 19 bases. The CDR3 is made up of 16 amino acids. Germline V gene sequence: CDR1 LNHDA, CDR2 SQIVND (reference sequence). CDR3 sequence: CASSQRGGPKYNEQFF. CDR3 nucleotide sequence: TGTGCCAGTAGCCAGAGAGGGGGGCCGAAGTACAATGAGCAGTTCTTC.

There are many counts of this clonotype. The rearrangement joins TRBV6-6 to TRBJ2-5; 12 bases are shared with TRBD2. There are 17 residues in the CDR3. V was pared by 0 bases and J by 5 bases, with 7 bases of the junction left unmatched. Looked up from germline, CDR1 is MNHNY and CDR2 is SVGAGI (reference sequence). This chain's CDR3 is CASSYSASGRAGETQYF. CDR3 sequence (DNA): TGTGCCAGCAGTTACTCGGCTAGCGGGAGGGCTGGGGAGACCCAGTACTTC.

This clonotype was observed at least ten times. This chain connects TRBV12-1 to TRBJ2-2. TRBV12-1 is marked as a pseudogene. This CDR3 is built from 13 residues. Here the CDR3 reads CASSLHPTGELFF. The CDR3 coding sequence is TGTGCCAGCAGCTTACACCCCACCGGGGAGCTGTTTTTT.

This clonotype was counted at least ten times. The rearrangement uses TRBV7-9 and TRBJ2-1; a weak D match, TRBD2 (6 bases). V lost 5 bases and J 0 bases, leaving 17 bases between the germline ends. The CDR3 runs to 17 residues. Germline V gene data show CDR1 as SEHNR and CDR2 as FQNEAQ (reference sequence). In DNA, the CDR3 is TGTGCCAGCAGCCCCCGGGACTTACTTTACTCCTACAATGAGCAGTTCTTC. It translates to CASSPRDLLYSYNEQFF.